This T cell receptor (beta chain) was found in a study of blood T cell repertoires in COVID-19. Germline V gene data show CDR1 as SGHDN and CDR2 as FVKESK. V gave up 4 bases and J gave up 8 bases, with 12 bases separating them. This CDR3 has 13 residues. TCRdb keeps only in-frame clones here, not all; method: immunoSEQ multiplex PCR. This sample has under 150,000 clones; more than 70% occur once, and the top ten carry 28%. The specimen was peripheral blood. This TCR derives from a human donor in a cohort sampled during active COVID-19. The chain uses TRBV14 and TRBJ2-1; weak D call: TRBD1 (6 bases). The CDR3 reads CASSRSGHDEQFF. The CDR3 nucleotides read TGTGCCAGCAGCCGATCGGGACACGATGAGCAGTTCTTC.